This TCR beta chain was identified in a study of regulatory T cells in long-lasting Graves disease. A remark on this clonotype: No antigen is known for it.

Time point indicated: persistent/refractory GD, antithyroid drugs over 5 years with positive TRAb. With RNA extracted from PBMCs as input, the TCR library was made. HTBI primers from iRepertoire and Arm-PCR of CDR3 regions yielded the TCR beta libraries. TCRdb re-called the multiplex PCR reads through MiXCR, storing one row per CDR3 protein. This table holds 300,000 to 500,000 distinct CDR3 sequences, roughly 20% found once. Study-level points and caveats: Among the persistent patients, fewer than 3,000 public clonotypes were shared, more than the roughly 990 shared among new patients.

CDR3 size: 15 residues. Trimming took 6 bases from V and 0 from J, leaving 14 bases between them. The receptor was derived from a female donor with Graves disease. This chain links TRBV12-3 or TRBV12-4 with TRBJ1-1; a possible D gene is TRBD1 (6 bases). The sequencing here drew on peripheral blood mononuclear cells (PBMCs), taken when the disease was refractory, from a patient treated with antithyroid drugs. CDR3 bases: TGTGCCAGCAGACCCGGAGGGGGATTGAACACTGAAGCTTTCTTT. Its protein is CASRPGGGLNTEAFF.